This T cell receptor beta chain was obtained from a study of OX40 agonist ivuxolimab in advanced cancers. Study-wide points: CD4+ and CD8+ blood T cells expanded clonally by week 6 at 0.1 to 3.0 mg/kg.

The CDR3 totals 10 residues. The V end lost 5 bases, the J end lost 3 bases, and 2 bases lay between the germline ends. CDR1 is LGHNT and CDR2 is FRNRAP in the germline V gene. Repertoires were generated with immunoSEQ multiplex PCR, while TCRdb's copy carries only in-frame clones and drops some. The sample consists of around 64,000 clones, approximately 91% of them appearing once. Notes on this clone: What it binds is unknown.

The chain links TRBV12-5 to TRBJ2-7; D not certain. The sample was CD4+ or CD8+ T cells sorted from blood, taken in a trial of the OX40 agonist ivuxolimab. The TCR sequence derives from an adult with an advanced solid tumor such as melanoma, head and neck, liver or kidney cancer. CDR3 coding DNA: TGTGCTAGTGGTAACTACGAGCAGTACTTC. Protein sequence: CASGNYEQYF.